What follows are 21 T cell receptor beta chains derived from one specimen sequenced in a study of blood T cell repertoires in COVID-19. Data came from immunoSEQ multiplex PCR; TCRdb stores just in-frame clones and leaves some out. The profile shows tens of thousands of clones, 90% of them singletons. The material sequenced was peripheral blood. These receptors all stem from a human donor in a cohort sampled during active COVID-19.

The chain is built from TRBV12-3 or TRBV12-4 and TRBJ1-4, with unresolved D. The CDR3 has 12 amino acids. Trimming shortened V by 6 bases and J by 8 bases, and 10 bases separated the two germline ends. CDR3 region: CASSLAGEKLFF. CDR3 bases: TGTGCCAGCAGCCTAGCGGGGGAAAAACTGTTTTTT.

V gene TRBV2 combines with J gene TRBJ1-2; TRBD1 is a possible D gene (6 bases). The V and J ends lost 3 bases and 7 bases respectively, with 15 bases between them. This CDR3 spans 14 amino acids. Germline V gene data show CDR1 as SNHLY and CDR2 as FYNNEI. In nucleotides, the CDR3 is TGTGCCAGCAGTGAGAGGACAGTCGGGGCTGGCTACACCTTC. Its protein is CASSERTVGAGYTF.

This rearrangement joins TRBV6-6 to TRBJ2-4; 8 bases fit TRBD2. The CDR3 totals 15 residues. Germline-derived CDR1 and CDR2 are MNHNY and SVGAGI (reference sequence). Unmatched junction bases numbered 7, after V lost 4 bases and J lost 5 bases. The CDR3, as DNA: TGTGCCAGCAGTTTTTGGACTAGCCGGGAAAACATTCAGTACTTC. It codes for CASSFWTSRENIQYF.

This chain links TRBV27 with TRBJ1-5; 7 bases are shared with TRBD1. The CDR3 runs to 16 residues. Germline V gives CDR1 MNHEY, CDR2 SMNVEV (reference sequence). V shed 6 bases and J 0 bases; nucleotides not matched to a gene: 8. For the CDR3, the DNA is TGTGCCAGCAGATCCGAGACAGGGAATAGCAATCAGCCCCAGCATTTT. Protein: CASRSETGNSNQPQHF.

The chain is built from TRBV27 and TRBJ2-1; D may be TRBD2 (7 bases). Germline V lookup: CDR1 MNHEY, CDR2 SMNVEV (reference sequence). The CDR3 spans 13 residues. Trimming took off 6 bases at V and 6 bases at J, with 12 bases between the two ends. In DNA form, the CDR3 reads TGTGCCAGCAGGGGGGGGGCGAGCAATGAGCAGTTCTTC. The encoded protein is CASRGGASNEQFF.

On this clone itself: Other DNA sequences in this specimen translate into the identical CDR3. The V gene is TRBV7-2, the J gene TRBJ1-2; D is possibly TRBD1 (6 bases). The CDR3 length is 14 residues. V lost 1 base and J 0 bases, leaving 6 bases between the germline ends. Per germline, CDR1 SGHTA and CDR2 FQGNSA. The CDR3, as DNA: TGTGCCAGCAGCTTAGGGGGGCCTAACTATGGCTACACCTTC. It translates to CASSLGGPNYGYTF.

This chain joins TRBV28 and TRBJ2-7, with D tentatively TRBD1 (6 bases). From germline, CDR1 is MDHEN and CDR2 SYDVKM. V lost 6 bases, J lost 2 bases, and 14 bases lay in between. This CDR3 region has 14 residues. The CDR3 DNA follows: TGTGCCAGCAGGTTGGCAGGGGAGACCTACGAGCAGTACTTC. Encoded protein: CASRLAGETYEQYF. Drawing the rest from reference TRBV28 and TRBJ2-7, the complete variable domain is DVKVTQSSRYLVKRTGEKVFLECVQDMDHENMFWYRQDPGLGLRLIYFSYDVKMKEKGDIPEGYSVSREKKERFSLILESASTNQTSMYLCASRLAGETYEQYFGPGTRLTVT.

The chain carries TRBV6-5 and TRBJ2-5, with a possible D match to TRBD2 (5 bases). The germline V gene has CDR1 MNHEY and CDR2 SVGAGI. The CDR3 is 15 residues long. The V end was cut by 0 bases, the J end by 5 bases, with 13 bases between. The CDR3 DNA reads as TGTGCCAGCAGTTACTCGGTGAGGGCCTGGGAGACCCAGTACTTC. Translated: CASSYSVRAWETQYF.

V is TRBV2 and J is TRBJ1-4, with TRBD1 as a possible D gene (5 bases). The CDR3 sequence is 15 residues long. Per the germline V gene, CDR1 is SNHLY and CDR2 is FYNNEI. Trimming pared 4 bases from V and 6 bases from J, leaving 15 bases between. The chain's CDR3 is CASSVTRQLDEKLFF. The CDR3 nucleotides read TGTGCCAGCAGTGTTACGCGACAGTTGGATGAAAAACTGTTTTTT.

The V call is TRBV7-9, the J call TRBJ2-2, with no clear D. Trimming left V 5 bases short and J 5 bases short, with 9 bases between. The CDR3 spans 13 residues. CDR1 and CDR2 from the germline V gene are SEHNR and FQNEAQ (reference sequence). The CDR3 sequence: CASSVQQTGELFF. CDR3 DNA: TGTGCCAGCAGCGTACAGCAAACCGGGGAGCTGTTTTTT.

The rearrangement links TRBV28 to TRBJ1-5; D not resolved. The V gene's germline CDR1 is MDHEN and CDR2 SYDVKM. Trimming stripped 5 bases from V and 5 bases from J, with 13 bases between. The CDR3 runs to 14 residues. The CDR3 coding sequence is TGTGCCAGCAGTCTTGGGCTAGCCTATCAGCCCCAGCATTTT. It encodes CASSLGLAYQPQHF.

This chain uses TRBV7-8 with TRBJ2-3, with TRBD2 identical over 10 bases. The V gene end was trimmed by 5 bases and the J gene end by 0 bases; junction bases not matched to a gene: 11. CDR3 length: 18 amino acids. CDR1 SGHVS and CDR2 FQNEAQ come from the germline V gene. The chain's CDR3 is CASSINSGGSSSTDTQYF. CDR3 in DNA: TGTGCCAGCAGCATAAATAGCGGGGGGAGTTCTAGCACAGATACGCAGTATTTT.

The rearrangement links TRBV9 to TRBJ2-3; D might be TRBD1 (6 bases). V dropped 6 bases and J dropped 2 bases, with 16 bases sitting between them. Germline V gene lookup returns CDR1 SGDLS and CDR2 YYNGEE. The CDR3 totals 15 residues. Here the CDR3 DNA reads TGTGCCAGCACTGGGGGCTCTTTCGCCACAGATACGCAGTATTTT. Translation gives CASTGGSFATDTQYF.

This clone appeared once. The rearrangement joins TRBV14 to TRBJ1-2; TRBD1 matches 7 bases. The J segment lost 4 bases and the V segment lost 0 bases, leaving 5 bases of the junction unmatched. This CDR3 has 15 residues. Germline loops: CDR1 SGHDN, CDR2 FVKESK. The CDR3 DNA follows: TGTGCCAGCAGCCAAGATACAGGGGTCCGCTATGGCTACACCTTC. Translated: CASSQDTGVRYGYTF.

The rearrangement links TRBV27 to TRBJ2-3; 14 nucleotides match TRBD2. This CDR3 contains 17 residues. The junction had 4 bases not matched to a gene; V was cut back by 4 bases and J by 1 base. CDR1 is MNHEY and CDR2 is SMNVEV in the germline V gene (reference sequence). The CDR3 DNA reads TGTGCCAGCAGTTCCCTGACTAGCGGGGGGGGCACAGATACGCAGTATTTT. It yields the protein CASSSLTSGGGTDTQYF.

V usage is TRBV28 and J usage is TRBJ1-3, with 8 positions matching TRBD1. The ends lost 3 bases at V and 0 bases at J; junction bases unmatched: 7. The CDR3 has 17 residues. CDR1 and CDR2 from the germline V gene are MDHEN and SYDVKM. As DNA, the CDR3 is TGTGCCAGCAGTTTTGGGGACAGGTTAGGCTCTGGAAACACCATATATTTT. As protein: CASSFGDRLGSGNTIYF.

The chain combines TRBV6-5 with TRBJ2-1; 11 bases map to TRBD2. The CDR3 has 16 amino acids. Trimming took 2 bases from V and 6 from J; bases not matched to a gene: 6. CDR1 MNHEY and CDR2 SVGAGI come from the germline V gene. CDR3 DNA: TGTGCCAGCAGTTACCATCTAGCGGGAGGTACCAATGAGCAGTTCTTC. Encoded protein: CASSYHLAGGTNEQFF.

The rearrangement links TRBV10-3 to TRBJ2-3; 10 nucleotides line up with TRBD2. This CDR3 spans 16 amino acids. With V trimmed by 4 bases and J by 4 bases, 8 bases remained unmatched. Germline lookup yields CDR1 ENHRY and CDR2 SYGVKD. CDR3 in DNA: TGTGCCATCAGTGGAGGGGCTAGCGGGGGTTCAGATACGCAGTATTTT. It yields the protein CAISGGASGGSDTQYF.

The chain uses TRBV28 and TRBJ2-5, with 7 positions matching TRBD1. The V gene end was trimmed by 4 bases and the J gene end by 4 bases; junction bases not matched to a gene: 12. The CDR3 loop spans 16 amino acids. Germline V gene data show CDR1 as MDHEN and CDR2 as SYDVKM. CDR3 coding DNA: TGTGCCAGCAGTTCACAGGGGTCGAGGATCCCAGAGACCCAGTACTTC. It encodes CASSSQGSRIPETQYF.

The V call is TRBV7-8, the J call TRBJ2-1; 7 nucleotides match TRBD2. Trimming at V came to 2 bases and at J to 7 bases, leaving 8 bases not matched to a gene. The CDR3 totals 15 residues. Per germline, CDR1 SGHVS and CDR2 FQNEAQ. This CDR3 reads CASSLSSGAGNEQFF. The CDR3 region has the DNA TGTGCCAGCAGCTTATCCAGCGGGGCGGGGAATGAGCAGTTCTTC.

The chain carries TRBV18 and TRBJ1-6, with D perhaps TRBD1 (5 bases). Trimming shortened V by 4 bases and J by 6 bases, and 7 bases separated the two germline ends. The germline gives CDR1 KGHSH, CDR2 LQKENI. This CDR3 has 13 amino acids. As DNA, the CDR3 is TGTGCCAGCTCACGCGACAGTAATTCACCCCTCCACTTT. Encoded protein: CASSRDSNSPLHF. The complete variable domain, with remaining parts taken from reference TRBV18 and TRBJ1-6, reads NAGVMQNPRHLVRRRGQEARLRCSPMKGHSHVYWYRQLPEEGLKFMVYLQKENIIDESGMPKERFSAEFPKEGPSILRIQQVVRGDSAAYFCASSRDSNSPLHFGNGTRLTVT.